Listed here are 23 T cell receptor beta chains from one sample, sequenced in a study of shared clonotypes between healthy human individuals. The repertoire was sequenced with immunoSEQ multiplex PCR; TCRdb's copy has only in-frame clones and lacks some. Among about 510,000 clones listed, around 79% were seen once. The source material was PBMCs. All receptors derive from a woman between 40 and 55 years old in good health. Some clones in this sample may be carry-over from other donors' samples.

The CDR3 is CASSRSPNEQYF. CDR3 DNA: TGTGCCAGCAGCCGTTCGCCCAACGAGCAGTACTTC. The chain uses TRBV7-2 and TRBJ2-7; D ambiguous. Germline values: CDR1 SGHTA, CDR2 FQGNSA. The V end lost 5 bases, the J end lost 5 bases, and 10 bases lay between the germline ends. This CDR3 has 12 residues.

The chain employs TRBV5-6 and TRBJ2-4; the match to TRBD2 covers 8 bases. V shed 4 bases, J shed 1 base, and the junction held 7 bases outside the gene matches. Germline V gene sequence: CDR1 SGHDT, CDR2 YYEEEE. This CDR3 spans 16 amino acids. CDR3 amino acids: CASSPGLASAKNIQYF. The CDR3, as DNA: TGTGCCAGCAGCCCCGGACTAGCCTCGGCCAAAAACATTCAGTACTTC.

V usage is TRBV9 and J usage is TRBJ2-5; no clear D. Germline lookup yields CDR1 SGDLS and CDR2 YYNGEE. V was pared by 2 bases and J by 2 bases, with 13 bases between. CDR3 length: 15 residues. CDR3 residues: CASSVFSRPQETQYF. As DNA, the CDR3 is TGTGCCAGCAGCGTTTTCAGCAGGCCGCAAGAGACCCAGTACTTC.

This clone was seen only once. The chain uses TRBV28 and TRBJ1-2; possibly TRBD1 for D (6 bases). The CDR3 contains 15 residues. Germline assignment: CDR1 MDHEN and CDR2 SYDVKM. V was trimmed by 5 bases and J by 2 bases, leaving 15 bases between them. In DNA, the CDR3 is TGTGCCAGCAGTCCCGGGGGCAGACAGAACTATGGCTACACCTTC. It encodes CASSPGGRQNYGYTF.

CDR3 nucleotides: TGTGCCAGCAGCCACCCCAATGAGGATACGCAGTATTTT. The encoded protein is CASSHPNEDTQYF. This sequence joins TRBV7-9 and TRBJ2-3, with D unresolved. Germline loops: CDR1 SEHNR, CDR2 FQNEAQ (reference sequence). V was shortened by 5 bases and J by 6 bases, with 12 bases between the two germline ends. CDR3 length: 13 residues.

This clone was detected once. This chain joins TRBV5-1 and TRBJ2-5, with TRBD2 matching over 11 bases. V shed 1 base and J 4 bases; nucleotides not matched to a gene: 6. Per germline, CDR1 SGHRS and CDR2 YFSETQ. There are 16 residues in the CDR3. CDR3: CASSLTSGSGGETQYF. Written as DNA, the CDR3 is TGCGCCAGCAGCTTGACTAGCGGGAGTGGGGGAGAGACCCAGTACTTC.

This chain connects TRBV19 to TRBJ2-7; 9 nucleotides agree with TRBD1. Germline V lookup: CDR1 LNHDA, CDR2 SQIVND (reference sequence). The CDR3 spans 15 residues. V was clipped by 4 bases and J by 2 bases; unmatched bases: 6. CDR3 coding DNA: TGTGCCAGTAGTAAAACCGGGACAGGGACCTACGAGCAGTACTTC. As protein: CASSKTGTGTYEQYF.

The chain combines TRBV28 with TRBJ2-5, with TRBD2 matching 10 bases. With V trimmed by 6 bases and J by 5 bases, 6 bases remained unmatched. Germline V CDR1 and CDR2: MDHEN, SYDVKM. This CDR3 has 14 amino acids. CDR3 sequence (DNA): TGTGCCAGCAGGCCAGAACTAGCGGGGGAGACCCAGTACTTC. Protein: CASRPELAGETQYF.

In DNA form, the CDR3 reads TGTGCCAGCAGCCAAATTCGGCCCATTTGGCGGAACGGAAAAGACGAGCAGTACTTC. This encodes CASSQIRPIWRNGKDEQYF. The J gene is TRBJ2-7, the V gene TRBV14; D is undetermined. Deletions cut 2 bases from V and 5 bases from J, with 28 bases between. The CDR3 runs to 19 residues. The germline V gene has CDR1 SGHDN and CDR2 FVKESK.

CDR3 amino acids: CAISESLREAQPQHF. CDR3 coding DNA: TGTGCCATCAGTGAGTCGCTCCGGGAGGCCCAGCCCCAGCATTTT. V is TRBV10-3 and J is TRBJ1-5; D ambiguous. This CDR3 spans 15 amino acids. Germline-derived CDR1 and CDR2 are ENHRY and SYGVKD. V was cut by 0 bases and J by 7 bases, with 13 bases left in between.

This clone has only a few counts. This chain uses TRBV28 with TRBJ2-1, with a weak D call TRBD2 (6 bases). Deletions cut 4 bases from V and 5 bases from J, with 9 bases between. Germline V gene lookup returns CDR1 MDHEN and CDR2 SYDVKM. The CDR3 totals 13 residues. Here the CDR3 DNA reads TGTGCCAGCAGTTCCGGCGGGAACAATGAGCAGTTCTTC. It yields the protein CASSSGGNNEQFF.

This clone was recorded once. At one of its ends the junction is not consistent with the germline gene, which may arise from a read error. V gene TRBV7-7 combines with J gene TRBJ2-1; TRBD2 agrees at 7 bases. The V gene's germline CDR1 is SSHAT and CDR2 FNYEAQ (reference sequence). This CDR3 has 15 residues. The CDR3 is CASSLGGSGYNEQFF. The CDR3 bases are TGTGCTAGCAGCTTAGGCGGGAGTGGTTACAATGAGCAGTTCTTC.

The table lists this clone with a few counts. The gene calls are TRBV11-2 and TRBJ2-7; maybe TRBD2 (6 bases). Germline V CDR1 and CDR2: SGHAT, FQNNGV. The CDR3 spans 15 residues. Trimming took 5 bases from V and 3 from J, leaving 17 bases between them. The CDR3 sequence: CASSRGLSEGYEQYF. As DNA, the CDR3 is TGTGCCAGCAGCCGGGGACTCTCGGAGGGCTACGAGCAGTACTTC.

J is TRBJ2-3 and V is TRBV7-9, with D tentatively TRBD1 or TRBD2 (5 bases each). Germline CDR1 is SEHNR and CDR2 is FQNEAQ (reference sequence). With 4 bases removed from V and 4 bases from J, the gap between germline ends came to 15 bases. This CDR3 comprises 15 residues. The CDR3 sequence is CASSSWGSSADTQYF. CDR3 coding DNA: TGTGCCAGCAGCTCATGGGGGTCCAGCGCAGATACGCAGTATTTT.

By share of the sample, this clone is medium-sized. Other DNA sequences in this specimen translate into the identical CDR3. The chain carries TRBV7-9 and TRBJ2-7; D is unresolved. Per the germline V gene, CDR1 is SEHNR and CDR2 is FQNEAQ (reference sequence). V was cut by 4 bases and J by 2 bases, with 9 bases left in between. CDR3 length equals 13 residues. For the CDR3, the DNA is TGTGCCAGCAGCTCCCGAGGACCCTACGAGCAGTACTTC. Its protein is CASSSRGPYEQYF.

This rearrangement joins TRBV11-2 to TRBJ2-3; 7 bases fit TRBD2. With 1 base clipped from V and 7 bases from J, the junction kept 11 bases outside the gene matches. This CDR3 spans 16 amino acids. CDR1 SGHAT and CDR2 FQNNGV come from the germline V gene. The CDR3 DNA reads TGTGCCAGCAGCTTAGTAGGGGCGGGGGTGCCTTATACGCAGTATTTT. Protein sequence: CASSLVGAGVPYTQYF.

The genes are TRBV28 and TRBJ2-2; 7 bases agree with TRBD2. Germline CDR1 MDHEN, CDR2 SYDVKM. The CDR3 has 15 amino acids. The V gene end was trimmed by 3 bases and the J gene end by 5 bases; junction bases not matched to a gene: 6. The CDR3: CASSLAGVRTGELFF. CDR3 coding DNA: TGTGCCAGCAGTTTGGCGGGAGTTAGAACCGGGGAGCTGTTTTTT.

The CDR3 loop is CAWSVNRDYGYTF. CDR3 sequence (DNA): TGTGCCTGGAGTGTGAACAGGGACTATGGCTACACCTTC. The V and J genes are TRBV30 and TRBJ1-2, with D perhaps matching TRBD1 (6 bases). V was pared by 0 bases and J by 3 bases, with 8 bases between. The CDR3 loop spans 13 amino acids. CDR1 and CDR2 (germline): GTSNPN, SVGIG (reference sequence).

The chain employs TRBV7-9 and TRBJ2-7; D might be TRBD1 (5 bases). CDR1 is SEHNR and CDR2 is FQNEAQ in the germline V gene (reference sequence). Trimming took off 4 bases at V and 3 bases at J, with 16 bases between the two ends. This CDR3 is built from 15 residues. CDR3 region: CASSSGHLLNYEQYF. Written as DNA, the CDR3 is TGTGCCAGCAGCTCCGGACACCTACTGAACTACGAGCAGTACTTC. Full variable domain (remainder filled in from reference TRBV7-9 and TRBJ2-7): DTGVSQNPRHKITKRGQNVTFRCDPISEHNRLYWYRQTLGQGPEFLTYFQNEAQLEKSRLLSDRFSAERPKGSFSTLEIQRTEQGDSAMYLCASSSGHLLNYEQYFGPGTRLTVT.

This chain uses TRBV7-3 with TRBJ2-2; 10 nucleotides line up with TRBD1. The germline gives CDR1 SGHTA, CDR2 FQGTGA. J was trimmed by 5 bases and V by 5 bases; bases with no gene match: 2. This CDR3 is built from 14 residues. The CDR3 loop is CASSRDRGTGELFF. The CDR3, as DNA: TGTGCCAGCAGCCGGGACAGGGGAACCGGGGAGCTGTTTTTT.

CDR3 loop: CAIRQTNTEAFF. The CDR3 coding sequence is TGTGCCATCAGACAGACGAACACTGAAGCTTTCTTT. This rearrangement joins TRBV10-3 to TRBJ1-1; D gene ambiguous. This CDR3 spans 12 amino acids. The V gene's germline CDR1 is ENHRY and CDR2 SYGVKD. With 6 bases removed from V and 1 base from J, the gap between germline ends came to 6 bases.

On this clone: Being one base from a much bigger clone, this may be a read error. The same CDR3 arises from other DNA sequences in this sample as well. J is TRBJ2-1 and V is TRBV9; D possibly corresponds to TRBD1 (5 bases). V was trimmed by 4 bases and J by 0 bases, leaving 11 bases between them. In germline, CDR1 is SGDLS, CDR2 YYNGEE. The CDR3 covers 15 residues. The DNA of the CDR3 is TGTGCCAGCAGCCCGACAGTGAGCTCCTACAATGAGCAGTTCTTC. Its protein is CASSPTVSSYNEQFF.

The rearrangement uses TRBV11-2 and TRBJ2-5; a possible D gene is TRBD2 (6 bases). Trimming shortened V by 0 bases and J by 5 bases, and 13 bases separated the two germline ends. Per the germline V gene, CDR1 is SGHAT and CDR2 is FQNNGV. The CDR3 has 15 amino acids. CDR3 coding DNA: TGTGCCAGCAGCTTAGATGGCAGGGCGGGGGAGACCCAGTACTTC. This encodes CASSLDGRAGETQYF.